These 22 T cell receptor beta chains originate from one sample sequenced in a study of shared clonotypes between healthy human individuals. This table comes from immunoSEQ multiplex PCR, and its TCRdb copy is limited to in-frame clones, with some not included. Here the sample spans approximately 1,500,000 clones, under 99% being singletons. Sequenced: naive CD4+ T cells sorted from blood. The sample's subset: CD45RA+ positively selected. The source is a man aged 25 to 40 in good health.

V is TRBV15 and J is TRBJ2-7, with D unresolved. Germline CDR1 reads LNHNV; CDR2 reads YYDKDF (reference sequence). This CDR3 has 13 amino acids. Trimming took 2 bases from V and 2 from J, leaving 7 bases between them. CDR3 nucleotide sequence: TGTGCCACCAGCAGAAATTTTCCCTACGAGCAGTACTTC. Translating gives CATSRNFPYEQYF.

The chain couples TRBV6-1 to TRBJ2-7; 9 nucleotides line up with TRBD1. V lost 4 bases to trimming and J lost 5 bases; unmatched junction nucleotides: 12. This CDR3 has 16 residues. Germline lookup yields CDR1 MNHNS and CDR2 SASEGT. The CDR3 nucleotides read TGTGCCAGCAGTGGCACACACGGGACAGGGTTTAACGAGCAGTACTTC. Its translation is CASSGTHGTGFNEQYF.

This chain connects TRBV25-1 to TRBJ1-3, with a possible D match to TRBD1 (5 bases). Germline V gives CDR1 MGHDK, CDR2 SYGVNS. V lost 2 bases to trimming and J lost 6 bases, with 11 bases between them. The CDR3 runs 14 residues. CDR3 DNA: TGTGCCAGCAGTGAACAAGGGGCGGCAAACACCATATATTTT. This sequence encodes CASSEQGAANTIYF.

The chain recombines TRBV13 with TRBJ2-2; no firm D call. The CDR3 extends over 20 amino acids. With 4 bases removed from V and 0 bases from J, the gap between germline ends came to 24 bases. Germline loops: CDR1 PRHDT, CDR2 FYEKMQ (reference sequence). The CDR3 coding sequence is TGTGCCAGCAGCTCCAAACTATGGGGTATGCAACCTTCGAACACCGGGGAGCTGTTTTTT. Translating gives CASSSKLWGMQPSNTGELFF.

The chain links TRBV7-8 to TRBJ2-7; 9 bases match TRBD1. J lost 1 base, V lost 2 bases, and 6 bases had no gene match. The CDR3 totals 16 residues. The V gene's germline CDR1 is SGHVS and CDR2 FQNEAQ. The CDR3 region is CASSLRGDRGSYEQYF. In DNA, the CDR3 is TGTGCCAGCAGCTTAAGAGGAGACAGGGGGTCCTACGAGCAGTACTTC.

The chain uses TRBV29-1 and TRBJ2-7; 7 bases are a match to TRBD1. The V segment lost 8 bases and the J segment 6 bases; nucleotides outside the gene matches: 10. Looked up from germline, CDR1 is SQVTM and CDR2 is ANQGSEA. The CDR3 runs 12 residues. The CDR3 sequence is CSIRTGLGEQYF. CDR3 DNA sequence: TGCAGCATACGGACAGGTCTAGGCGAGCAGTACTTC.

The chain employs TRBV7-3 and TRBJ2-1; 9 bases map to TRBD2. With V trimmed by 2 bases and J by 7 bases, 6 bases remained unmatched. CDR1 is SGHTA and CDR2 is FQGTGA in the germline V gene. CDR3 length: 15 residues. The CDR3 here is CASSLLAGGWNEQFF. The CDR3 coding sequence is TGTGCCAGCAGCTTACTTGCGGGAGGGTGGAATGAGCAGTTCTTC.

This clone has only one observation. One end of the junction varies from germline; a read error may be responsible. This same CDR3 is encoded by further DNA sequences in the sample. Here the CDR3 reads CASSLGSNTEAFF. In nucleotides, the CDR3 is TGTGCTAGCAGCTTGGGCAGTAACACTGAAGCTTTCTTT. The V gene is TRBV7-7, the J gene TRBJ1-1; no clear D. This CDR3 is 13 amino acids long. Germline V gene lookup returns CDR1 SSHAT and CDR2 FNYEAQ (reference sequence).

The V gene is TRBV7-6, the J gene TRBJ2-2, with TRBD2 as a possible D gene (6 bases). Germline V gene lookup returns CDR1 SGHVS and CDR2 FNYEAQ. Trimming shortened V by 1 base and J by 7 bases, and 16 bases separated the two germline ends. CDR3 size: 16 residues. The DNA of the CDR3 is TGTGCCAGCAGCTTAGGGGCGGGACTGGCTGGCGGGGAGCTGTTTTTT. Its protein is CASSLGAGLAGGELFF.

V usage is TRBV5-5 and J usage is TRBJ2-5, with 8 positions matching TRBD2. Germline trimming cut 3 bases from V and 4 bases from J; bases unmatched to any gene: 5. The CDR3 spans 14 residues. The V gene's germline CDR1 is SGHKS and CDR2 YYEKEE (reference sequence). The CDR3 spells CASSSTSGPETQYF. The DNA of the CDR3 is TGTGCCAGCAGCTCAACTAGCGGACCAGAGACCCAGTACTTC.

The V and J genes are TRBV7-2 and TRBJ2-7, with 14 nucleotides matching TRBD2. The CDR3 totals 17 residues. In germline, CDR1 is SGHTA, CDR2 FQGNSA. With V trimmed by 3 bases and J by 2 bases, 6 bases remained unmatched. The CDR3 region is CASSFGTSGSIPYEQYF. CDR3 nucleotides: TGTGCCAGCAGCTTCGGGACTAGCGGGAGTATTCCCTACGAGCAGTACTTC.

The chain combines TRBV5-5 with TRBJ2-2, with a weak D call TRBD1 (6 bases). Trimming took off 4 bases at V and 0 bases at J, with 13 bases between the two ends. The germline V gene has CDR1 SGHKS and CDR2 YYEKEE (reference sequence). This CDR3 comprises 16 residues. CDR3 in DNA: TGTGCCAGCAGCACCCGGACAGTATCGAACACCGGGGAGCTGTTTTTT. The encoded protein is CASSTRTVSNTGELFF.

The chain has TRBV6-5 and TRBJ2-2; 7 bases are a match to TRBD1. Germline V gives CDR1 MNHEY, CDR2 SVGAGI. The V segment lost 6 bases and the J segment 0 bases; nucleotides outside the gene matches: 1. The CDR3 contains 14 residues. The CDR3 sequence: CASRTGTNTGELFF. DNA of the CDR3: TGTGCCAGCAGGACAGGGACGAACACCGGGGAGCTGTTTTTT.

The V gene is TRBV5-6, the J gene TRBJ2-1, with 11 nucleotides matching TRBD1. Trimming cost V 4 bases and J 3 bases; bases outside gene matches: 9. Germline CDR1 reads SGHDT; CDR2 reads YYEEEE. CDR3 length: 17 amino acids. The CDR3 sequence is CASSRTGGVGLYNEQFF. In DNA, the CDR3 is TGTGCCAGCAGCAGGACAGGGGGCGTGGGTCTCTACAATGAGCAGTTCTTC.

The V and J genes are TRBV4-1 and TRBJ2-2; 8 nucleotides line up with TRBD1. Germline CDR1 and CDR2: MGHRA and YSYEKL. CDR3 length: 13 residues. After removal of 6 bases from V and 7 bases from J, the junction contained 4 bases not matched to a gene. The DNA of the CDR3 is TGCGCCAGCAGACGCACAGGGGGCGGGGAGCTGTTTTTT. Its protein product is CASRRTGGGELFF.

A note on this clone: Other DNA sequences in this sample translate to the same CDR3. The chain couples TRBV28 to TRBJ2-1; no clear D. V was cut by 5 bases and J by 2 bases, with 4 bases left in between. CDR3 length equals 12 residues. Germline V lookup: CDR1 MDHEN, CDR2 SYDVKM. CDR3 protein: CASSGTYNEQFF. The CDR3, as DNA: TGTGCCAGCAGTGGGACCTACAATGAGCAGTTCTTC.

As regards this clone: This same CDR3 is encoded by further DNA sequences in the sample. V and J are TRBV7-2 and TRBJ2-7, with D perhaps matching TRBD2 (6 bases). Germline lookup yields CDR1 SGHTA and CDR2 FQGNSA. This CDR3 comprises 13 residues. The germline V and J ends were trimmed by 2 bases and 6 bases, with 11 bases remaining between them. The CDR3 DNA reads TGTGCCAGCAGCTTATACGAGGAGGGCGAGCAGTACTTC. It translates to CASSLYEEGEQYF.

This chain connects TRBV7-3 to TRBJ2-7, with D perhaps matching TRBD2 (5 bases). Germline lookup yields CDR1 SGHTA and CDR2 FQGTGA. This CDR3 contains 15 residues. The V gene lost 5 bases and the J gene lost 0 bases, with 14 bases spanning the gap. DNA of the CDR3: TGTGCCAGCAGCGCTCAAGGACTCCCCTCCTACGAGCAGTACTTC. Residues: CASSAQGLPSYEQYF.

V gene TRBV6-4 combines with J gene TRBJ2-7, with TRBD2 identical over 11 bases. The CDR3 runs 20 residues. V shed 0 bases, J shed 1 base, and the junction held 14 bases outside the gene matches. Germline values: CDR1 MRHNA, CDR2 SNTAGT. CDR3 nucleotide sequence: TGTGCCAGCAGTGACTCGTTGGTACTAGCGGGAGATCTGAAATCCTACGAGCAGTACTTC. It specifies CASSDSLVLAGDLKSYEQYF.

The sample holds one count of this clone. The chain recombines TRBV27 with TRBJ2-1; TRBD2 agrees at 10 bases. Germline V gene lookup returns CDR1 MNHEY and CDR2 SMNVEV (reference sequence). J gave up 9 bases and V 3 bases, and 17 bases lay outside the gene matches. This CDR3 is built from 18 residues. This chain's CDR3 is CASSFRPLGAGGVIEQFF. For the CDR3, the DNA is TGTGCCAGCAGTTTCCGCCCCCTGGGAGCGGGAGGGGTGATTGAGCAGTTCTTC.

This chain links TRBV7-2 with TRBJ2-5, with 7 positions matching TRBD2. The germline CDR1 and CDR2 sequences are SGHTA and FQGNSA. This CDR3 contains 18 residues. V was clipped by 2 bases and J by 5 bases; unmatched bases: 17. CDR3 sequence: CASSLTGVGRDPLETQYF. The CDR3 DNA reads TGTGCCAGCAGCTTAACCGGGGTGGGGAGGGACCCTCTGGAGACCCAGTACTTC.

This sequence joins TRBV18 and TRBJ2-3; unclear D gene. The CDR3 is 14 amino acids. Germline assignment: CDR1 KGHSH and CDR2 LQKENI. V was trimmed by 0 bases and J by 9 bases, leaving 13 bases between them. For the CDR3, the DNA is TGTGCCAGCTCACCACCGGTTAAGTACGGCACGCAGTATTTT. It encodes CASSPPVKYGTQYF.